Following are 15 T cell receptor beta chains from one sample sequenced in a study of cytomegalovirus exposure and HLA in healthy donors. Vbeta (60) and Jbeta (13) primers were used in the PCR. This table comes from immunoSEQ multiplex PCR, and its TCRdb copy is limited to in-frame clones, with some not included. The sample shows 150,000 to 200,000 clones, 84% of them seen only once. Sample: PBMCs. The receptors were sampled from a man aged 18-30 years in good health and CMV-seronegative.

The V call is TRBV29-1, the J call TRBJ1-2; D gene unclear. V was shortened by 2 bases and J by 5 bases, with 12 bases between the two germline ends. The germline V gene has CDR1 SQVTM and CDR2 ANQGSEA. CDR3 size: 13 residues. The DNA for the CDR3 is TGCAGCGTTGAATTGGTGCAGGCATATGGCTACACCTTC. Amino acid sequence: CSVELVQAYGYTF.

CDR3 loop: CASSLVGTGIFYSNQPQHF. The CDR3 bases are TGTGCCAGCAGCTTAGTTGGGACAGGGATATTCTATAGCAATCAGCCCCAGCATTTT. The genes are TRBV7-2 and TRBJ1-5, with 9 positions matching TRBD1. CDR1 is SGHTA and CDR2 is FQGNSA in the germline V gene. V shed 1 base, J shed 0 bases, and the junction held 10 bases outside the gene matches. This CDR3 spans 19 amino acids. The full variable domain, completed using reference TRBV7-2 and TRBJ1-5, is GAGVSQSPSNKVTEKGKDVELRCDPISGHTALYWYRQSLGQGLEFLIYFQGNSAPDKSGLPSDRFSAERTGGSVSTLTIQRTQQEDSAVYLCASSLVGTGIFYSNQPQHFGDGTRLSIL.

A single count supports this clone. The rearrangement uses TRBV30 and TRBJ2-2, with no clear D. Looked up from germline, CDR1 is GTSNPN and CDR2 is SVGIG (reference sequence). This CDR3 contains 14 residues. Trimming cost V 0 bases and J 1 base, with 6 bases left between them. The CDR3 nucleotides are TGTGCCTGGAGTGTGCTAGGGAACACCGGGGAGCTGTTTTTT. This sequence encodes CAWSVLGNTGELFF.

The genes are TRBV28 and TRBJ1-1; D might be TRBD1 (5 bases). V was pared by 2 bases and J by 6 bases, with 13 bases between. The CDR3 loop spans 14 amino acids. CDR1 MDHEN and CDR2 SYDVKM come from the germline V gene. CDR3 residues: CASSLQGSNAEAFF. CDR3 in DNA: TGTGCCAGCAGTTTACAGGGAAGCAACGCTGAAGCTTTCTTT.

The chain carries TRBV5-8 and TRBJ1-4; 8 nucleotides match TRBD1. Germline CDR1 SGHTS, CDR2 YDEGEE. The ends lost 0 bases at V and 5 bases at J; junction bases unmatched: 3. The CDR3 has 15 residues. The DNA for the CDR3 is TGTGCCAGCAGCTTGGGACAGGGGAACAATGAAAAACTGTTTTTT. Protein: CASSLGQGNNEKLFF.

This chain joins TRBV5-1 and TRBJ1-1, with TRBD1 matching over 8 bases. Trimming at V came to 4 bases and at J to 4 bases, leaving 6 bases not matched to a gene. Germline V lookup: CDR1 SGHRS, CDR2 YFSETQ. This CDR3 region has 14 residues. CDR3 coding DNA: TGCGCCAGCAGCAGAGGGGACAGGCTCACTGAAGCTTTCTTT. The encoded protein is CASSRGDRLTEAFF. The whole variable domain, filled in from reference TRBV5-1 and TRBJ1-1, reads KAGVTQTPRYLIKTRGQQVTLSCSPISGHRSVSWYQQTPGQGLQFLFEYFSETQRNKGNFPGRFSGRQFSNSRSEMNVSTLELGDSALYLCASSRGDRLTEAFFGQGTRLTVV.

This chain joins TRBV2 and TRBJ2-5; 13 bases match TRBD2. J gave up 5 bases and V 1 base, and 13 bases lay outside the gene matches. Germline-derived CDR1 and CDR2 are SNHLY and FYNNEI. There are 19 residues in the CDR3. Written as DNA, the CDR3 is TGTGCCAGCAGTGAAGGGGGACGACTAGCGGGAGGCTTGGGGGAGACCCAGTACTTC. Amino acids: CASSEGGRLAGGLGETQYF. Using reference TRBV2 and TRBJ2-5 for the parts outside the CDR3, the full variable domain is EPEVTQTPSHQVTQMGQEVILRCVPISNHLYFYWYRQILGQKVEFLVSFYNNEISEKSEIFDDQFSVERPDGSNFTLKIRSTKLEDSAMYFCASSEGGRLAGGLGETQYFGPGTRLLVL.

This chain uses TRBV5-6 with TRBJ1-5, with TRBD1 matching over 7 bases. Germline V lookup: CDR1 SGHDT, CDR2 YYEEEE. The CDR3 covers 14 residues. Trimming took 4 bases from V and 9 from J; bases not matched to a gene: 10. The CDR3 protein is CASSAGGGLRPQHF. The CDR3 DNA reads TGTGCCAGCAGCGCCGGAGGGGGCCTACGGCCCCAGCATTTT.

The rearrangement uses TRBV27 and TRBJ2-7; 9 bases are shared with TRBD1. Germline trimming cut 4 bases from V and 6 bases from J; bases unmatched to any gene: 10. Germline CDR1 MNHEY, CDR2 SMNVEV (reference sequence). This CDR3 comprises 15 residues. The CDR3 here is CASSYRGDRAVEQYF. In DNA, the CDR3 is TGTGCCAGCAGTTACCGCGGGGACAGGGCAGTCGAGCAGTACTTC.

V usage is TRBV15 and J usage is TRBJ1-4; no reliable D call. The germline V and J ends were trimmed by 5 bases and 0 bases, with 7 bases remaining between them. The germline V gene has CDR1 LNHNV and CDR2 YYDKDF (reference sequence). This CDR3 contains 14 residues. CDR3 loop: CATSYGATNEKLFF. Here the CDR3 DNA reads TGTGCCACCAGCTACGGTGCAACTAATGAAAAACTGTTTTTT.

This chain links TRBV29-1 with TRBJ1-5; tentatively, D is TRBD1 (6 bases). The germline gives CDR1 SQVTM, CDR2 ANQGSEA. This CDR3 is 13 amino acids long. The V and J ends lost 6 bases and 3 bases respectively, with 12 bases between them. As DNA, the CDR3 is TGCAGCGTGGCCGACAGGAACAATCAGCCCCAGCATTTT. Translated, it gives CSVADRNNQPQHF.

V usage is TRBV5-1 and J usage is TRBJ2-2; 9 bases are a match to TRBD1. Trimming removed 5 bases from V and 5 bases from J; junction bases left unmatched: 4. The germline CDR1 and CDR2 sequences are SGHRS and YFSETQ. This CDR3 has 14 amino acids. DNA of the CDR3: TGCGCCAGCAGTACAGGGGGCGGAACCGGGGAGCTGTTTTTT. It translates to CASSTGGGTGELFF.

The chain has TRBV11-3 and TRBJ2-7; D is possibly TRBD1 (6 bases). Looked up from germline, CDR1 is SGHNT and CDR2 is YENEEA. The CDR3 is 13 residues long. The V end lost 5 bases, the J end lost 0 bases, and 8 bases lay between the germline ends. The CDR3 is CASSEGDSYEQYF. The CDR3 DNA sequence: TGTGCCAGCAGCGAGGGGGACTCCTACGAGCAGTACTTC.

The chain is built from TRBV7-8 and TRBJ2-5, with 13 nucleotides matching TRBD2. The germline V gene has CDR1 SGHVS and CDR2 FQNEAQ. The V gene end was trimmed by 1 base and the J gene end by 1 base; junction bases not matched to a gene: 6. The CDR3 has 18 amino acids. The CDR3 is CASSLEQGLAGSQETQYF. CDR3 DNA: TGTGCCAGCAGCTTAGAGCAGGGACTAGCGGGGTCCCAAGAGACCCAGTACTTC.

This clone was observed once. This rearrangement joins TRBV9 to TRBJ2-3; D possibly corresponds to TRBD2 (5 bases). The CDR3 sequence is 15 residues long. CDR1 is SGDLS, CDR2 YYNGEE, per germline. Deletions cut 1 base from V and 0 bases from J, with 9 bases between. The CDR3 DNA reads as TGTGCCAGCAGCGTAAGCGGAGCTAGCACAGATACGCAGTATTTT. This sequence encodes CASSVSGASTDTQYF.